Below are 27 T cell receptor beta chains sequenced from a single sample in a study of persistence of HIV-infected CD4 T cells. No antigen has been assigned to these receptors. The immunoSEQ assay was version 4, run in survey mode. Libraries were prepared by immunoSEQ multiplex PCR; TCRdb keeps only in-frame clonotypes and omits some of them. Among just under 20,000 clones listed, approximately 80% were seen once. Lysates of CMV-infected fibroblasts at 8 to 10 ug/mL stimulated these cells. Sorting selected CD4+ T cells upregulating both CD40 ligand and CD69. The sequencing used CD4+ T cells sorted from PBMCs after 18-hour stimulation, collected from a patient who received antiretroviral therapy. The origin of the receptors is an adult man with HIV who was CMV-seropositive.

The table lists this clone with a few counts. This sequence joins TRBV7-8 and TRBJ1-2, with TRBD1 matching over 10 bases. Germline V lookup: CDR1 SGHVS, CDR2 FQNEAQ. After removal of 1 base from V and 4 bases from J, the junction contained 3 bases not matched to a gene. The CDR3 runs to 15 residues. CDR3 loop: CASSLGQGAGYGYTF. DNA of the CDR3: TGTGCCAGCAGCTTAGGACAGGGGGCTGGCTATGGCTACACCTTC.

The chain links TRBV5-1 to TRBJ2-1; unclear D gene. Trimming took 2 bases from V and 8 from J, leaving 8 bases between them. The CDR3 length is 12 residues. Germline V gene lookup returns CDR1 SGHRS and CDR2 YFSETQ. This CDR3 reads CASSLLVDEQFF. Here the CDR3 DNA reads TGCGCCAGCAGCTTATTAGTCGATGAGCAGTTCTTC.

V is TRBV12-3 or TRBV12-4 and J is TRBJ1-5; D is unclear. Trimming removed 5 bases at V and 6 bases at J, with 11 bases between. The CDR3 is 13 residues long. The CDR3 DNA reads TGTGCCAGCAGTCGGCGAGAGAGTCAGCCCCAGCATTTT. It specifies CASSRRESQPQHF.

The rearrangement uses TRBV18 and TRBJ1-5; 9 bases are a match to TRBD1. Germline-derived CDR1 and CDR2 are KGHSH and LQKENI. V was pared by 5 bases and J by 2 bases, with 4 bases of the junction left unmatched. This CDR3 has 15 residues. The CDR3 loop is CASSTGTGRNQPQHF. Written as DNA, the CDR3 is TGTGCCAGCTCAACTGGGACAGGGCGCAATCAGCCCCAGCATTTT.

V and J are TRBV4-2 and TRBJ2-7; the match to TRBD2 covers 12 bases. Germline CDR1 LGHNA, CDR2 YNFKEQ. Trimming cost V 5 bases and J 2 bases; bases outside gene matches: 10. The CDR3 spans 17 residues. In nucleotides, the CDR3 is TGTGCCAGCAGCGCACAGACTAGCGGGGGCCTTCCCTACGAGCAGTACTTC. Amino acid sequence: CASSAQTSGGLPYEQYF.

The chain uses TRBV2 and TRBJ2-2, with 7 bases that match TRBD1. The V segment lost 4 bases and the J segment 7 bases; nucleotides outside the gene matches: 6. The CDR3 spans 14 residues. Germline CDR1 and CDR2: SNHLY and FYNNEI. The CDR3 protein is CASSGDRVSGELFF. The CDR3 DNA sequence: TGTGCCAGCAGTGGCGACAGGGTTAGCGGGGAGCTGTTTTTT.

To note about this clone: Compared with germline, one end of the junction differs, possibly owing to a read error. This chain connects TRBV10-2 to TRBJ2-3, with D possibly being TRBD1 (6 bases). Germline V gene lookup returns CDR1 WSHSY and CDR2 SAAADI. This CDR3 region has 15 residues. CDR3 amino acids: CAGSEGGWATDTQYF. The CDR3 bases are TGCGCCGGCAGTGAAGGGGGTTGGGCCACAGATACGCAGTATTTT.

J is TRBJ1-5 and V is TRBV6-5; D remains ambiguous. The germline V gene encodes CDR1 MNHEY and CDR2 SVGAGI. V lost 9 bases and J lost 1, with 13 bases in between. The CDR3 length is 14 residues. CDR3 DNA: TGTGCCAGTCTTGAGATGCAGAGCAATCAGCCCCAGCATTTT. Residues: CASLEMQSNQPQHF.

V gene TRBV10-1 combines with J gene TRBJ2-7, with D perhaps TRBD1 (5 bases). With 0 bases removed from V and 3 bases from J, the gap between germline ends came to 12 bases. Per the germline V gene, CDR1 is WNHNN and CDR2 is SYGVQD (reference sequence). The CDR3 totals 15 residues. Here the CDR3 DNA reads TGCGCCAGCAGTGAGTCTGGCAGGGAAATCTACGAGCAGTACTTC. This gives the protein CASSESGREIYEQYF.

The CDR3 DNA is TGTGCCAGCAGTTTCCAGGGTCAGCCCCAGCATTTT. As protein: CASSFQGQPQHF. The V call is TRBV27, the J call TRBJ1-5; D might be TRBD1 (5 bases). The CDR3 spans 12 residues. The germline V and J ends were trimmed by 3 bases and 6 bases, with 6 bases remaining between them. Germline assignment: CDR1 MNHEY and CDR2 SMNVEV (reference sequence).

This chain joins TRBV3-1 (or the pseudogene TRBV3-2) and TRBJ1-4, with TRBD1 identical over 7 bases. This CDR3 comprises 16 residues. The trim removed 1 base at V and 4 bases at J, leaving 6 bases unmatched. CDR1 and CDR2 (germline): LGHDT, YNNKEL (reference sequence). The CDR3 loop reads CASSQAPQGVNEKLFF. In DNA, the CDR3 is TGTGCCAGCAGCCAAGCACCCCAGGGGGTTAATGAAAAACTGTTTTTT.

This clone was seen once. V is TRBV3-1 (or the pseudogene TRBV3-2) and J is TRBJ2-7; TRBD1 is a possible D gene (5 bases). The CDR3 runs to 14 residues. V lost 1 base to trimming and J lost 4 bases, with 11 bases between them. Germline-derived CDR1 and CDR2 are LGHDT and YNNKEL (reference sequence). The CDR3 nucleotides are TGTGCCAGCAGCCAAGCAGGGCCCTCTTACGAGCAGTACTTC. This encodes CASSQAGPSYEQYF.

The chain joins TRBV5-1 to TRBJ2-7; 8 bases map to TRBD1. There are 15 residues in the CDR3. V was pared by 1 base and J by 2 bases, with 5 bases of the junction left unmatched. Germline loops: CDR1 SGHRS, CDR2 YFSETQ. The CDR3 is CASSLRQGTAYEQYF. CDR3 DNA sequence: TGCGCCAGCAGCTTGAGACAGGGGACAGCCTACGAGCAGTACTTC.

The genes are TRBV20-1 and TRBJ2-1; no reliable D call. CDR3 length: 11 amino acids. Trimming stripped 3 bases from V and 9 bases from J, with 9 bases between. Looked up from germline, CDR1 is DFQATT and CDR2 is SNEGSKA (reference sequence). This CDR3 reads CSASNYFEQFF. The CDR3 DNA sequence: TGCAGTGCTAGCAACTACTTTGAGCAGTTCTTC.

This clone was counted only a few times. V usage is TRBV6-5 and J usage is TRBJ2-2; D is perhaps TRBD1 (7 bases). V was shortened by 3 bases and J by 3 bases, with 14 bases between the two germline ends. The CDR3 is 16 amino acids. Germline V lookup: CDR1 MNHEY, CDR2 SVGAGI. The CDR3 DNA reads as TGTGCCAGCAGTTATAACAGGGGAGGATACACCGGGGAGCTGTTTTTT. Amino acids: CASSYNRGGYTGELFF.

The rearrangement joins TRBV28 to TRBJ1-3; 8 bases fit TRBD1. V lost 4 bases and J lost 3; bases outside the gene matches: 8. Germline V gene data show CDR1 as MDHEN and CDR2 as SYDVKM. CDR3 length: 16 residues. In nucleotides, the CDR3 is TGTGCCAGCAGTTCCAGGGGGCTCGGACGTGGAAACACCATATATTTT. It codes for CASSSRGLGRGNTIYF.

This clone has a single count. V usage is TRBV20-1 and J usage is TRBJ1-1; D gene unclear. This CDR3 has 14 residues. Deletions cut 3 bases from V and 3 bases from J, with 14 bases between. Germline CDR1 reads DFQATT; CDR2 reads SNEGSKA (reference sequence). The CDR3 loop reads CSASRADLHTEAFF. The CDR3 nucleotides read TGCAGTGCTAGTCGAGCCGACTTGCACACTGAAGCTTTCTTT.

The chain joins TRBV19 to TRBJ2-3; TRBD1 agrees at 7 bases. Trimming cost V 5 bases and J 7 bases; bases outside gene matches: 9. The CDR3 is 14 residues long. Germline CDR1 LNHDA, CDR2 SQIVND (reference sequence). CDR3 in DNA: TGTGCCAGTAGTCCTCGGGACAGACTTAATACGCAGTATTTT. It codes for CASSPRDRLNTQYF.

The chain is built from TRBV18 and TRBJ2-7, with 7 bases aligning to TRBD1. Germline CDR1 is KGHSH and CDR2 is LQKENI. The V and J ends lost 2 bases and 7 bases, in that order; junction bases with no gene match: 5. This CDR3 comprises 13 residues. The CDR3 bases are TGTGCCAGCTCACCATCACAGGGGCGGGAGCAGTACTTC. It specifies CASSPSQGREQYF.

The chain combines TRBV18 with TRBJ1-4; no clear D. Germline values: CDR1 KGHSH, CDR2 LQKENI. The CDR3 runs 13 residues. V dropped 4 bases and J dropped 3 bases, with 6 bases sitting between them. CDR3 protein: CASSRASNEKLFF. CDR3 nucleotides: TGTGCCAGCTCACGGGCGTCTAATGAAAAACTGTTTTTT.

The chain employs TRBV6-6 and TRBJ1-3; D is unresolved. Trimming left V 0 bases short and J 4 bases short, with 10 bases between. The CDR3 sequence is 15 residues long. Germline V gene lookup returns CDR1 MNHNY and CDR2 SVGAGI (reference sequence). The CDR3 DNA is TGTGCCAGCAGTTACTCGACCGATCACGGAAACACCATATATTTT. Encoded protein: CASSYSTDHGNTIYF.

V is TRBV10-3 and J is TRBJ2-1, with TRBD1 identical over 7 bases. J lost 8 bases, V lost 2 bases, and 3 bases had no gene match. The CDR3 runs 13 residues. Germline V CDR1 and CDR2: ENHRY, SYGVKD. This CDR3 reads CAISERGQDEQFF. CDR3 DNA sequence: TGTGCCATCAGTGAGAGGGGGCAAGATGAGCAGTTCTTC.

CDR3 in amino acids: CASNRERMNTEAFF. CDR3 nucleotides: TGCGCCAGCAATCGGGAGCGCATGAACACTGAAGCTTTCTTT. The rearrangement joins TRBV10-2 to TRBJ1-1; D is uncertain. The CDR3 has 14 amino acids. Germline V gene sequence: CDR1 WSHSY, CDR2 SAAADI. The V end lost 7 bases, the J end lost 0 bases, and 12 bases lay between the germline ends.

The chain is built from TRBV10-1 and TRBJ2-1; D possibly matches TRBD1 or TRBD2 (5 bases each). The CDR3 is 15 amino acids. Germline loops: CDR1 WNHNN, CDR2 SYGVQD (reference sequence). Trimming cost V 2 bases and J 1 base, with 9 bases left between them. This CDR3 is CASSEEGSSYNEQFF. DNA of the CDR3: TGCGCCAGCAGTGAGGAGGGGTCTTCCTACAATGAGCAGTTCTTC.

The rearrangement joins TRBV19 to TRBJ1-5; tentatively, D is TRBD1 (5 bases). V lost 6 bases, J lost 0 bases, and 15 bases lay in between. The germline gives CDR1 LNHDA, CDR2 SQIVND (reference sequence). The CDR3 contains 16 residues. The CDR3 loop is CASSKRLRDSNQPQHF. The CDR3, as DNA: TGTGCCAGTAGCAAGCGCCTCAGGGATAGCAATCAGCCCCAGCATTTT.

The gene calls are TRBV6-1 and TRBJ2-7; D perhaps matches TRBD2 (5 bases). Germline V gene data show CDR1 as MNHNS and CDR2 as SASEGT. The V end was cut by 6 bases, the J end by 3 bases, with 9 bases between. This CDR3 region has 12 residues. The CDR3 spells CASRETSYEQYF. The CDR3 nucleotides are TGTGCCAGCAGAGAAACTAGCTACGAGCAGTACTTC.

This chain connects TRBV10-3 to TRBJ2-5; 9 bases match TRBD1. Germline V CDR1 and CDR2: ENHRY, SYGVKD. There are 15 residues in the CDR3. The junction had 8 bases not matched to a gene; V was cut back by 2 bases and J by 7 bases. CDR3: CAISELQGAGGTQYF. The CDR3 DNA is TGTGCCATCAGTGAGCTACAGGGGGCTGGGGGGACCCAGTACTTC.